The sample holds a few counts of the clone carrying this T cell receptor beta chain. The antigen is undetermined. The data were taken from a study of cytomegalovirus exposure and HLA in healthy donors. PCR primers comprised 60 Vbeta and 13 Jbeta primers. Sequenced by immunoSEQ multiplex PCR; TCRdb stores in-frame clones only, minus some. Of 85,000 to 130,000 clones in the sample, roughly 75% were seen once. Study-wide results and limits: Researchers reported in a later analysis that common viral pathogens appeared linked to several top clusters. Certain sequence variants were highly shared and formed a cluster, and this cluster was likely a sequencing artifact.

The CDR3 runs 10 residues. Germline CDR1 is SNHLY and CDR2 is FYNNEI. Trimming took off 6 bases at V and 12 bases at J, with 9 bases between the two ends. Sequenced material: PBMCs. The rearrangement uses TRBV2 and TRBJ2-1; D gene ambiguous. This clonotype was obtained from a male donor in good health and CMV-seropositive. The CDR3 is CASRETRQFF. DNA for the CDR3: TGTGCCAGCAGGGAGACCAGGCAGTTCTTC.